Sequencing of this TCR beta chain was carried out in a study of blood T cell repertoires in COVID-19. The V and J ends lost 4 bases and 2 bases, in that order; junction bases with no gene match: 4. Germline V lookup: CDR1 MGHRA, CDR2 YSYEKL. This CDR3 is built from 15 residues. Some clones are missing from TCRdb's copy, which holds only in-frame ones; the method was immunoSEQ multiplex PCR. The data show some 670,000 clones, around 90% seen once. Material: peripheral blood. V and J are TRBV4-1 and TRBJ2-7; 11 nucleotides match TRBD2. This TCR derives from a woman under 30 with acute or convalescent COVID-19. CDR3 sequence reads: CASSPTSGGPYEQYF. CDR3 sequence (DNA): TGCGCCAGCAGCCCAACTAGCGGGGGTCCCTACGAGCAGTACTTC.